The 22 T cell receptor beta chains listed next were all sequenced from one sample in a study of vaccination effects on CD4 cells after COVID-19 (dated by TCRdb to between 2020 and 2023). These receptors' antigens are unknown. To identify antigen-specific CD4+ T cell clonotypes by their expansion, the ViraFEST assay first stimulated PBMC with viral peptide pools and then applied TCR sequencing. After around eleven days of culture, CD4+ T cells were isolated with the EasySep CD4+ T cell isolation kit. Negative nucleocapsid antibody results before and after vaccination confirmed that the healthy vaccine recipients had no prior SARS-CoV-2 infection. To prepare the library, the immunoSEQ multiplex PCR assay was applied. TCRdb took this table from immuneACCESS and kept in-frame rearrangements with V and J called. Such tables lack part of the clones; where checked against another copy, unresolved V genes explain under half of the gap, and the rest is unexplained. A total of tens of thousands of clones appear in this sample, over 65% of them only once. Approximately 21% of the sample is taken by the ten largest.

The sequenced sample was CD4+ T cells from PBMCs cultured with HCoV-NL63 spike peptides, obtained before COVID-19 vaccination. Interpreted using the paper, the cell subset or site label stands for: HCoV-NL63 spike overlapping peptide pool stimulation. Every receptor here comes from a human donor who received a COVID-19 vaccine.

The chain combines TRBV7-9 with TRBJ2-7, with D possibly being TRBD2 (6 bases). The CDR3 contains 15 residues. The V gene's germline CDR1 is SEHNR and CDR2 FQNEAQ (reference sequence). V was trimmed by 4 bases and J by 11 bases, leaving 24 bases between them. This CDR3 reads CASSSLSAGPLLEYF. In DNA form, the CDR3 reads TGTGCCAGCAGCTCCTTGTCAGCGGGCCCTCTCCTGGAGTACTTC.

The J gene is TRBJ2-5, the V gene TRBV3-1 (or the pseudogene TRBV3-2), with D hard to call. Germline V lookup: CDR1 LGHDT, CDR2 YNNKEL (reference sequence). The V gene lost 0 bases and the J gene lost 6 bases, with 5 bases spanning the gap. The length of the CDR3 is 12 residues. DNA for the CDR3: TGTGCCAGCAGCCAAGATATGAAGACCCAGTACTTC. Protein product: CASSQDMKTQYF.

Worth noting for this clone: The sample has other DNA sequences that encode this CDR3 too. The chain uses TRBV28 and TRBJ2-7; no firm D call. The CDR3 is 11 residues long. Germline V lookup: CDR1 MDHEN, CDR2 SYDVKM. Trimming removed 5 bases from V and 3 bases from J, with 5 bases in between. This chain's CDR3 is CASSTNYEQYF. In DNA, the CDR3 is TGTGCCAGCAGTACAAACTACGAGCAGTACTTC. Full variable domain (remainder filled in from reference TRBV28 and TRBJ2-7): DVKVTQSSRYLVKRTGEKVFLECVQDMDHENMFWYRQDPGLGLRLIYFSYDVKMKEKGDIPEGYSVSREKKERFSLILESASTNQTSMYLCASSTNYEQYFGPGTRLTVT.

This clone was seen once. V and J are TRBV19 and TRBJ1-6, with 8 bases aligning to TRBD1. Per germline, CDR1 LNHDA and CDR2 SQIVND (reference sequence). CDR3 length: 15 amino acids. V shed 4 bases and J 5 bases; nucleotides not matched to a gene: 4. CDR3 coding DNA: TGTGCCAGTAGTAAAGGACAGGGTGATAATTCACCCCTCCACTTT. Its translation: CASSKGQGDNSPLHF. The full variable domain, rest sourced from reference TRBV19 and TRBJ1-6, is DGGITQSPKYLFRKEGQNVTLSCEQNLNHDAMYWYRQDPGQGLRLIYYSQIVNDFQKGDIAEGYSVSREKKESFPLTVTSAQKNPTAFYLCASSKGQGDNSPLHFGNGTRLTVT.

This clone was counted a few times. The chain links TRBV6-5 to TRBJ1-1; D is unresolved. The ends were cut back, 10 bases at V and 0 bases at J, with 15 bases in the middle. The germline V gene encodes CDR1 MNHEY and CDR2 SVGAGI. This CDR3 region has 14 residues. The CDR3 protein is CATDLGPLNTEAFF. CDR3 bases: TGTGCCACCGACCTCGGACCCTTGAACACTGAAGCTTTCTTT.

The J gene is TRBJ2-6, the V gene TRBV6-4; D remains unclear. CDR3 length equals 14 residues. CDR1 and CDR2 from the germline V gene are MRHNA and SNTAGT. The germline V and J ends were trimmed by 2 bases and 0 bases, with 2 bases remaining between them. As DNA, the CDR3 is TGTGCCAGCAGTGACGACTCTGGGGCCAACGTCCTGACTTTC. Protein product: CASSDDSGANVLTF.

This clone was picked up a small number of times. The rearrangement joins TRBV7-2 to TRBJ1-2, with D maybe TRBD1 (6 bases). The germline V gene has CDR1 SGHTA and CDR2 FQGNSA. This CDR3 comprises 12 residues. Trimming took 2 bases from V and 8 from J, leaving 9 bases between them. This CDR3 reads CASSLNREGYTF. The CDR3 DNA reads TGTGCCAGCAGCTTAAACAGGGAGGGCTACACCTTC. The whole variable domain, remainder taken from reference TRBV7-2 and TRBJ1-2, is GAGVSQSPSNKVTEKGKDVELRCDPISGHTALYWYRQSLGQGLEFLIYFQGNSAPDKSGLPSDRFSAERTGGSVSTLTIQRTQQEDSAVYLCASSLNREGYTFGSGTRLTVV.

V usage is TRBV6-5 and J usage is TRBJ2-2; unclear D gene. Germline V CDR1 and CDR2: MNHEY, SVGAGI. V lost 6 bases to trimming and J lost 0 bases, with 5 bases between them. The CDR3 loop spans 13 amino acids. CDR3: CASRVANTGELFF. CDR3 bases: TGTGCCAGCAGGGTTGCGAACACCGGGGAGCTGTTTTTT.

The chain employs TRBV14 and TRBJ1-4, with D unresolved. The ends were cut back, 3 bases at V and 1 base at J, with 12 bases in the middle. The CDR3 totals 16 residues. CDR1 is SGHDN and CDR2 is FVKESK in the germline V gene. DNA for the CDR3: TGTGCCAGCAGCCACTTAAAGGGAAAAACTAATGAAAAACTGTTTTTT. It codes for CASSHLKGKTNEKLFF.

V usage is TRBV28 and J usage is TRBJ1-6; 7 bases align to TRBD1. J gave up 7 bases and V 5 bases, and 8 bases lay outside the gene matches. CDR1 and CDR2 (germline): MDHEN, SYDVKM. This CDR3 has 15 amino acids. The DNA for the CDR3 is TGTGCCAGCAGTAAGGGAGACAGGGAAAATTCACCCCTCCACTTT. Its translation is CASSKGDRENSPLHF.

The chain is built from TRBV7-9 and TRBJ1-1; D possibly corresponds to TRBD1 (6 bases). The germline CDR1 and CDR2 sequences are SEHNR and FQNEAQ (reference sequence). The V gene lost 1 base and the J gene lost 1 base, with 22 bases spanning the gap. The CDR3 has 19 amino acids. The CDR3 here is CASSLDPLRTALQNTEAFF. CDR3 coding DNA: TGTGCCAGCAGCTTAGACCCCCTGAGGACAGCCCTCCAGAACACTGAAGCTTTCTTT.

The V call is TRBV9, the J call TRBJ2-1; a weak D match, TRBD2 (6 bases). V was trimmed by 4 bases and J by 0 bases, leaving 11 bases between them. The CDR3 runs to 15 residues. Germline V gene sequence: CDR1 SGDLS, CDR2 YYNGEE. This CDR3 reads CASSYDGSSYNEQFF. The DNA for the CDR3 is TGTGCCAGCAGCTATGACGGGAGCTCCTACAATGAGCAGTTCTTC. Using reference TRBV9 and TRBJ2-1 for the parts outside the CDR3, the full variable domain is DSGVTQTPKHLITATGQRVTLRCSPRSGDLSVYWYQQSLDQGLQFLIQYYNGEERAKGNILERFSAQQFPDLHSELNLSSLELGDSALYFCASSYDGSSYNEQFFGPGTRLTVL.

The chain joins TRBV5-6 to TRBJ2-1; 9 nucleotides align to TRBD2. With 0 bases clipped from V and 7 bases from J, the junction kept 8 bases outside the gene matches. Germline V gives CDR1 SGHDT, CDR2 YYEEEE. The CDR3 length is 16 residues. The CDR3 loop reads CASSLVLREGLNEQFF. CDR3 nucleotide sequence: TGTGCCAGCAGCTTGGTTCTGCGGGAGGGTTTAAATGAGCAGTTCTTC.

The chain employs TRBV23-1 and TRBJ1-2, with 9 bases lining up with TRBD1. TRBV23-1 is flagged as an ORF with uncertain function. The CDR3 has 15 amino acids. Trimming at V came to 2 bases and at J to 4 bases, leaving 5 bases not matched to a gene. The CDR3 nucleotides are TGCGCCAGCAGTCAAAGGACAGGGGTATCCTATGGCTACACCTTC. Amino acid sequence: CASSQRTGVSYGYTF.

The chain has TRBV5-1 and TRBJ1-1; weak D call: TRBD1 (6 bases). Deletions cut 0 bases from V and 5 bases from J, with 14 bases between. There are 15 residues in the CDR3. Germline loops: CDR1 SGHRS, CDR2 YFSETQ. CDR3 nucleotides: TGCGCCAGCAGCTTGGAGTGGACAGTGGGAACTGAAGCTTTCTTT. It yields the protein CASSLEWTVGTEAFF.

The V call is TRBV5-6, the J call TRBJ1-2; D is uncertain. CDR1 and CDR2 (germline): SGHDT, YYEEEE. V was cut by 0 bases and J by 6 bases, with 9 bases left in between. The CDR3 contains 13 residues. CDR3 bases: TGTGCCAGCAGCTTGGGACTGCAGAATGGCTACACCTTC. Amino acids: CASSLGLQNGYTF.

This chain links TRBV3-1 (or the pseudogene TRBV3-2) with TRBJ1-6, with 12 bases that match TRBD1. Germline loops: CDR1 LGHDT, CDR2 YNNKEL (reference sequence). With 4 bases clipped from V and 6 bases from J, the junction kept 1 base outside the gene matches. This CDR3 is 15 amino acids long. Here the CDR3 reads CASSRDRGPNSPLHF. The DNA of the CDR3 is TGTGCCAGCAGCCGGGACAGGGGGCCTAATTCACCCCTCCACTTT.

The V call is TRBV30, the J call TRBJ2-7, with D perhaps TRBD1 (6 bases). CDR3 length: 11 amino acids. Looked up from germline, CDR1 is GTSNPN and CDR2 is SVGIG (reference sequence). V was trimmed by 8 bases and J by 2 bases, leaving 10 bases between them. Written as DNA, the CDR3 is TGTGCCATACAGGGCACCTACGAGCAGTACTTC. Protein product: CAIQGTYEQYF.

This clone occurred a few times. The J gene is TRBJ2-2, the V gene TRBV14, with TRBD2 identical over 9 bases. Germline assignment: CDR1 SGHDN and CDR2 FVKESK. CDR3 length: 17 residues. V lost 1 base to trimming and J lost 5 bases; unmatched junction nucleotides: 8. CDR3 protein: CASSQGLAEFKTGELFF. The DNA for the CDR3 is TGTGCCAGCAGCCAAGGACTAGCGGAATTTAAAACCGGGGAGCTGTTTTTT.

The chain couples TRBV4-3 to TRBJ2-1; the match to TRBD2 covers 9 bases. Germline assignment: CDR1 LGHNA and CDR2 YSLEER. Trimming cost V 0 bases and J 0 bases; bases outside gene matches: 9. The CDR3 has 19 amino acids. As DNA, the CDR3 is TGCGCCAGCAGCCAAGATCCCTTTGCTAGCGGGGCCTCCTACAATGAGCAGTTCTTC. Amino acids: CASSQDPFASGASYNEQFF.

Written as DNA, the CDR3 is TGTGCCAGCAGCCGTACCGGGACTAGCGGGAGGGCCAATGAGCAGTTCTTC. Its protein product is CASSRTGTSGRANEQFF. This chain uses TRBV7-2 with TRBJ2-1, with 16 bases aligning to TRBD2. Germline values: CDR1 SGHTA, CDR2 FQGNSA. V trimming: 5 bases; J trimming: 6 bases; junction bases outside the gene matches: 7. This CDR3 contains 17 residues.

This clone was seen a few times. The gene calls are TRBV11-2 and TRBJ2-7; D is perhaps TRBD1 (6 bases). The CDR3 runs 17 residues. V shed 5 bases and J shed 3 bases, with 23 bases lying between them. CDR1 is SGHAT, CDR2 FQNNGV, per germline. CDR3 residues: CASSSLVGTRNLYEQYF. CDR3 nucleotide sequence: TGTGCCAGCAGCAGCTTGGTCGGGACAAGGAACCTCTACGAGCAGTACTTC.